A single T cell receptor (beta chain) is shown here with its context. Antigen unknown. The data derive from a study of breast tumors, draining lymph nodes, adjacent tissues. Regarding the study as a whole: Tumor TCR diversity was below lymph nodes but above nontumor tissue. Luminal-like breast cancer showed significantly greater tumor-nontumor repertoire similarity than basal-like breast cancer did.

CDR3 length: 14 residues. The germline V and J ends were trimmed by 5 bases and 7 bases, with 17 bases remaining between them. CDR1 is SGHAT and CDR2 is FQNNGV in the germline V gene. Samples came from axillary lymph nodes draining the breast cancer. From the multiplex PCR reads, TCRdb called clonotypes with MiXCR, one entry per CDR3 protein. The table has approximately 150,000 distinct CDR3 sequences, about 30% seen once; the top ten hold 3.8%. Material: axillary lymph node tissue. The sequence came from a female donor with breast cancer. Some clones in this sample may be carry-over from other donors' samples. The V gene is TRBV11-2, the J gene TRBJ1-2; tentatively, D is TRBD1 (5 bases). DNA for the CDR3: TGTGCCAGCAGCCCCTGGAGGGGTACCTCTGGCTACACCTTC. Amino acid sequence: CASSPWRGTSGYTF.